This entry describes one T cell receptor (beta chain). Antigen: not known. Germline V gene lookup returns CDR1 SGHAT and CDR2 FQNNGV. Trimming removed 5 bases from V and 2 bases from J; junction bases left unmatched: 17. CDR3 length: 18 residues. This record belongs to a study of cytomegalovirus exposure and HLA in healthy donors. General study findings and limits: TCR association rates varied by HLA locus in a later analysis, with DRB1 highest and HLA-C lowest. Sequences of the TCR beta chain were said to predict the HLA-A and HLA-B alleles of most subjects accurately. One later analysis reportedly identified an Asian-associated ancestry cluster that showed fewer N-insertions than the approximately 700-donor mean. A later analysis appeared to link common viral pathogens to several of the most significant clusters.

Primers for the PCR totalled 60 Vbeta and 13 Jbeta. Measured with immunoSEQ multiplex PCR; TCRdb has only the in-frame clones, and not every one. In the table there are more than 85,000 clones, more than 60% of which are singletons. The V gene is TRBV11-2, the J gene TRBJ1-1, with 7 bases fitting TRBD1. Sequences were obtained from PBMCs. The sequence was collected from a woman aged 40 to 55 in good health and CMV-seropositive. The CDR3 DNA is TGTGCCAGCAGCACCAGCAGGGGGGTGGCGAGGATCAACACTGAAGCTTTCTTT. The encoded protein is CASSTSRGVARINTEAFF.